The 24 T cell receptor beta chains given below trace back to one sample, sequenced in a study of blood T cell repertoires in COVID-19. Only in-frame clones appear in the TCRdb table, and some are missing; sequencing was by immunoSEQ multiplex PCR. The table records 95,000 to 120,000 clones, about 85% of them present only once. The sample consisted of peripheral blood. The receptors originated from a man over 45 with acute or convalescent COVID-19.

This chain connects TRBV28 to TRBJ1-5; D is possibly TRBD1 (5 bases). The CDR3 runs 15 residues. Trimming stripped 6 bases from V and 4 bases from J, with 16 bases between. Germline assignment: CDR1 MDHEN and CDR2 SYDVKM. CDR3 DNA sequence: TGTGCCAGCAGAACCACAGGTATCCGAAATCAGCCCCAGCATTTT. Amino acids: CASRTTGIRNQPQHF.

The V and J genes are TRBV3-1 (or the pseudogene TRBV3-2) and TRBJ2-1; D uncertain. The CDR3 covers 13 residues. V lost 4 bases, J lost 9 bases, and 13 bases lay in between. Per the germline V gene, CDR1 is LGHDT and CDR2 is YNNKEL (reference sequence). The CDR3 region is CASSPVGAAEQFF. As DNA, the CDR3 is TGTGCCAGCAGCCCCGTTGGTGCGGCTGAGCAGTTCTTC.

The rearrangement joins TRBV28 to TRBJ1-4; 7 nucleotides match TRBD1. CDR3 length equals 15 residues. CDR1 is MDHEN, CDR2 SYDVKM, per germline. The V segment lost 6 bases and the J segment 8 bases; nucleotides outside the gene matches: 12. In nucleotides, the CDR3 is TGTGCCAGCAGACACTACGCAGGGGGAGACGAAAAACTGTTTTTT. It translates to CASRHYAGGDEKLFF.

This chain uses TRBV6-1 with TRBJ2-6; D perhaps matches TRBD2 (6 bases). The CDR3 is made up of 15 amino acids. V dropped 3 bases and J dropped 3 bases, with 9 bases sitting between them. Germline CDR1 is MNHNS and CDR2 is SASEGT. CDR3 amino acids: CASSDRRGGANVLTF. CDR3 DNA: TGTGCCAGCAGTGATCGGCGGGGTGGGGCCAACGTCCTGACTTTC.

The genes are TRBV3-1 (or the pseudogene TRBV3-2) and TRBJ1-2, with D possibly TRBD1 on 5 matching bases. This CDR3 has 14 residues. Germline V gene data show CDR1 as LGHDT and CDR2 as YNNKEL (reference sequence). The V end was cut by 0 bases, the J end by 8 bases, with 13 bases between. The CDR3 DNA reads as TGTGCCAGCAGCCAAGATGGCACAGGCGGCGGCTACACCTTC. Protein sequence: CASSQDGTGGGYTF.

In this sample, this clone turned up a few times. This chain connects TRBV30 to TRBJ2-1; the D is unclear. The V gene lost 3 bases and the J gene lost 0 bases, with 6 bases spanning the gap. This CDR3 comprises 13 residues. Germline V gives CDR1 GTSNPN, CDR2 SVGIG (reference sequence). CDR3 DNA: TGTGCCTGGAGCCCATCCTCCTACAATGAGCAGTTCTTC. It is translated as CAWSPSSYNEQFF.

The chain is built from TRBV28 and TRBJ2-1; 8 positions match TRBD1. Germline trimming cut 6 bases from V and 4 bases from J; bases unmatched to any gene: 8. This CDR3 spans 15 amino acids. The germline V gene encodes CDR1 MDHEN and CDR2 SYDVKM. Written as DNA, the CDR3 is TGTGCCAGCAGGGCCTGGGACAGGAGTTACAATGAGCAGTTCTTC. It translates to CASRAWDRSYNEQFF.

The chain has TRBV3-1 (or the pseudogene TRBV3-2) and TRBJ1-4; D might be TRBD1 (6 bases). The CDR3 is 15 amino acids. Trimming cost V 4 bases and J 4 bases, with 13 bases left between them. Per the germline V gene, CDR1 is LGHDT and CDR2 is YNNKEL (reference sequence). Written as DNA, the CDR3 is TGTGCCAGCAGCCCTCAGGACAGATTTAATGAAAAACTGTTTTTT. It translates to CASSPQDRFNEKLFF.

The chain links TRBV6-2 or TRBV6-3 to TRBJ2-7, with D perhaps matching TRBD1 (6 bases). The CDR3 covers 16 residues. Trimming left V 6 bases short and J 1 base short, with 19 bases between. CDR1 and CDR2 (germline): MNHEY, SVGEGT. The CDR3 sequence: CASSPRPRDTSYEQYF. In DNA form, the CDR3 reads TGTGCCAGCAGCCCTAGACCCCGGGACACTTCCTACGAGCAGTACTTC.

The chain has TRBV6-1 and TRBJ2-3, with D possibly TRBD2 on 5 matching bases. Per the germline V gene, CDR1 is MNHNS and CDR2 is SASEGT. With 1 base removed from V and 4 bases from J, the gap between germline ends came to 15 bases. The CDR3 length is 16 residues. The DNA of the CDR3 is TGTGCCAGCAGTGAAGGCCGGGGATGGGGTCCAGATACGCAGTATTTT. This encodes CASSEGRGWGPDTQYF.

The chain combines TRBV6-4 with TRBJ1-1, with D perhaps matching TRBD1 (5 bases). Trimming pared 2 bases from V and 5 bases from J, leaving 9 bases between. Germline V lookup: CDR1 MRHNA, CDR2 SNTAGT. This CDR3 comprises 13 residues. The CDR3 DNA follows: TGTGCCAGCAGTGACACACGGGGGACTGAAGCTTTCTTT. Protein product: CASSDTRGTEAFF.

The CDR3 region has the DNA TGTGCCAGCAGCCCCCCAGGGAGGCGGCCCACTGAAGCTTTCTTT. This codes for CASSPPGRRPTEAFF. V and J are TRBV9 and TRBJ1-1, with D possibly being TRBD1 (5 bases). Germline lookup yields CDR1 SGDLS and CDR2 YYNGEE. V was pared by 4 bases and J by 4 bases, with 17 bases between. The CDR3 runs to 15 residues.

The chain is built from TRBV5-1 and TRBJ2-3, with no clear D. V shed 4 bases and J shed 4 bases, with 16 bases lying between them. CDR1 is SGHRS, CDR2 YFSETQ, per germline. The CDR3 loop spans 15 amino acids. CDR3 in DNA: TGCGCCAGCAGCGACACAACACAATTATCAGATACGCAGTATTTT. Its protein is CASSDTTQLSDTQYF.

This clone was counted between two and nine times. The chain has TRBV30 and TRBJ1-1, with 7 bases matching TRBD1. Germline CDR1 GTSNPN, CDR2 SVGIG (reference sequence). This CDR3 spans 12 amino acids. The V segment lost 5 bases and the J segment 1 base; nucleotides outside the gene matches: 1. CDR3 sequence: CAWGTANTEAFF. The CDR3 DNA reads TGTGCCTGGGGGACAGCGAACACTGAAGCTTTCTTT.

The count of this clone is one. The gene calls are TRBV6-5 and TRBJ2-1; 9 nucleotides align to TRBD1. The CDR3 sequence is 15 residues long. The V gene end was trimmed by 7 bases and the J gene end by 10 bases; junction bases not matched to a gene: 14. In germline, CDR1 is MNHEY, CDR2 SVGAGI. The CDR3 sequence is CASTAGTGTIGEQFF. The CDR3 nucleotides read TGTGCCAGCACTGCCGGGACAGGGACTATCGGAGAGCAGTTCTTC.

This sequence joins TRBV20-1 and TRBJ2-2, with 12 bases fitting TRBD2. The V gene's germline CDR1 is DFQATT and CDR2 SNEGSKA (reference sequence). The ends lost 3 bases at V and 4 bases at J; junction bases unmatched: 12. The CDR3 consists of 18 residues. CDR3 in amino acids: CSASTRLAGGRGTGELFF. The CDR3 DNA follows: TGCAGTGCTAGTACCCGGCTAGCGGGGGGGCGCGGCACCGGGGAGCTGTTTTTT.

This clone was detected only a few times. The V call is TRBV19, the J call TRBJ2-7; D is possibly TRBD2 (5 bases). Looked up from germline, CDR1 is LNHDA and CDR2 is SQIVND (reference sequence). Trimming shortened V by 3 bases and J by 5 bases, and 14 bases separated the two germline ends. This CDR3 has 14 amino acids. CDR3 DNA: TGTGCCAGTAGTATGCATCGGGGTTCGGACGAGCAGTACTTC. Amino acid sequence: CASSMHRGSDEQYF.

This clone was observed once. The genes are TRBV5-6 and TRBJ1-4, with D perhaps matching TRBD1 (6 bases). Germline V gives CDR1 SGHDT, CDR2 YYEEEE. The CDR3 is 15 amino acids. The ends were cut back, 4 bases at V and 4 bases at J, with 14 bases in the middle. CDR3 nucleotide sequence: TGTGCCAGCAGCCACACACAGGGAATTAATGAAAAACTGTTTTTT. Translation: CASSHTQGINEKLFF.

The chain employs TRBV4-1 and TRBJ2-7, with 11 bases that match TRBD1. There are 14 residues in the CDR3. CDR1 and CDR2 from the germline V gene are MGHRA and YSYEKL. J was trimmed by 6 bases and V by 4 bases; bases with no gene match: 5. CDR3 protein: CASSRGQGAGEQYF. CDR3 bases: TGCGCCAGCAGCCGAGGACAGGGGGCTGGCGAGCAGTACTTC.

This sequence joins TRBV28 and TRBJ2-7, with 8 bases matching TRBD1. The V gene's germline CDR1 is MDHEN and CDR2 SYDVKM. The CDR3 consists of 14 residues. V trimming: 7 bases; J trimming: 5 bases; junction bases outside the gene matches: 10. The DNA of the CDR3 is TGTGCCAGCAATCTGCAGGGGGCGCGGAACGAGCAGTACTTC. Amino acids: CASNLQGARNEQYF.

The rearrangement links TRBV7-2 to TRBJ1-2; no reliable D call. The V end lost 2 bases, the J end lost 8 bases, and 15 bases lay between the germline ends. This CDR3 comprises 14 residues. CDR1 is SGHTA and CDR2 is FQGNSA in the germline V gene. The CDR3 bases are TGTGCCAGCAGCTTAATGACAATTTCTTTGGGCTACACCTTC. It is translated as CASSLMTISLGYTF.

This chain uses TRBV30 with TRBJ1-2, with D unclear. Germline V gene sequence: CDR1 GTSNPN, CDR2 SVGIG (reference sequence). Trimming left V 1 base short and J 5 bases short, with 5 bases between. The CDR3 runs 11 residues. CDR3 coding DNA: TGTGCCTGGAGTGCGAGTTATGGCTACACCTTC. It is translated as CAWSASYGYTF.

This chain joins TRBV5-6 and TRBJ2-5; D is perhaps TRBD1 (6 bases). The germline V and J ends were trimmed by 1 base and 2 bases, with 12 bases remaining between them. The V gene's germline CDR1 is SGHDT and CDR2 YYEEEE. The CDR3 contains 15 residues. Here the CDR3 reads CASSLKGRGQETQYF. CDR3 coding DNA: TGTGCCAGCAGCTTGAAGGGCAGGGGACAAGAGACCCAGTACTTC.

J is TRBJ1-3 and V is TRBV2, with no clear D. From germline, CDR1 is SNHLY and CDR2 FYNNEI. Trimming left V 1 base short and J 3 bases short, with 10 bases between. The CDR3 is made up of 15 amino acids. The CDR3 nucleotides read TGTGCCAGCAGTGAAGTTTCGGTGTATGGAAACACCATATATTTT. The encoded protein is CASSEVSVYGNTIYF.